A selection of T cell receptor beta chains follows, all from one sample in a study of T cells in Graves' hyperthyroidism and ophthalmopathy. TCRdb reprocessed the multiplex PCR reads via MiXCR and lists one record per CDR3 protein. This repertoire shows about half a million distinct CDR3 sequences, roughly 20% found once; its top ten account for 26%. Sample: blood. The receptors were sampled from a man aged 18 to 29 with Graves' hyperthyroidism. CDR3s include the opening cysteine and the closing phenylalanine or tryptophan. A D gene is named only where the DNA matches it firmly. Clone size is shown for a subset of rows, as once, few, many or a class of expanded clone.

>TRBJ1-1|TRBV6-2/TRBV6-3|.|many
CASSYSSGGPLSGAFF
TGTGCCAGCAGTTACTCGTCCGGGGGCCCCCTTTCCGGAGCTTTCTTT
>TRBJ1-5|TRBV6-1|TRBD1|.
CASSITGDRNQPQHF
TGTGCCAGCAGTATTACAGGGGATCGCAATCAGCCCCAGCATTTT
>TRBJ1-5|TRBV7-2|.|many
CASSSGGPQHF
TGTGCCAGCTCCAGCGGCGGGCCCCAGCATTTT
>TRBJ1-1|TRBV5-1|.|.
CASSLAQGGGYTEAFF
TGCGCCAGCAGCTTGGCCCAGGGCGGAGGATACACTGAAGCTTTCTTT
>TRBJ2-5|TRBV5-1|TRBD1|many
CASSGDRGETQYF
TGCGCCAGCAGCGGGGACAGGGGGGAGACCCAGTACTTC
>TRBJ2-5|TRBV25-1|.|many
CASSDGGPGETQYF
TGTGCCAGCAGTGACGGGGGGCCGGGTGAGACCCAGTACTTC
>TRBJ2-7|TRBV24-1|.|many
CATSDRGRPYEQYF
TGTGCCACCAGTGATCGGGGACGGCCCTACGAGCAGTACTTC
>TRBJ1-2|TRBV12-3/TRBV12-4|TRBD1|many
CASLQGGGGGYTF
TGTGCCAGCCTTCAGGGAGGGGGCGGGGGCTACACCTTC
>TRBJ2-1|TRBV6-1|.|.
CASALDWQASYNEKFF
TGTGCCAGCGCCCTTGACTGGCAGGCCTCCTACAATGAGAAGTTCTTC
>TRBJ1-1|TRBV19|TRBD1|few
CASSMFRQGGTEAFF
TGTGCCAGTAGTATGTTTAGACAGGGAGGCACTGAAGCTTTCTTT
>TRBJ1-3|TRBV11-1|.|few
CASSRTRGGPGNTIYF
TGTGCCAGCAGCCGGACCAGGGGAGGACCTGGAAACACCATATATTTT
>TRBJ2-2|TRBV7-8|.|.
CASRGRDTGELFF
TGTGCCAGCAGGGGGCGCGACACCGGGGAGCTGTTTTTT
>TRBJ2-2|TRBV11-2|.|many
CASSLDGGGANTGELFF
TGTGCCAGCAGCTTAGATGGCGGGGGCGCGAACACCGGGGAGCTGTTTTTT
>TRBJ2-7|TRBV7-9|.|.
CASSLEGSRVEQYF
TGTGCCAGCAGCTTAGAAGGGTCCAGGGTTGAGCAGTACTTC
>TRBJ2-7|TRBV6-1|.|many
CASSFQDGAYEQYF
TGTGCCAGCAGCTTCCAGGACGGGGCCTACGAGCAGTACTTC
>TRBJ1-2|TRBV5-1|TRBD1|many
CASSLGQRWDGYTF
TGCGCCAGCAGCCTGGGACAGCGGTGGGATGGCTACACCTTC
>TRBJ1-3|TRBV19|.|few
CASRTLGYSGNTIYF
TGTGCCAGTAGAACCCTTGGATACTCTGGAAACACCATATATTTT
>TRBJ1-1|TRBV27|.|many
CATYPPGKGTEAFF
TGTGCCACTTACCCCCCGGGGAAGGGCACTGAAGCTTTCTTT
>TRBJ1-1|TRBV28|.|many
CASTAGNTEAFF
TGTGCCTCTACAGCGGGGAACACTGAAGCTTTCTTT
>TRBJ1-2|TRBV6-1|.|.
CASRGPRANYGYTF
TGTGCCAGCAGAGGACCGCGAGCTAACTATGGCTACACCTTC
>TRBJ2-7|TRBV3-1|.|many
CASSQLDEQYF
TGTGCCAGCAGCCAATTAGACGAGCAGTACTTC
>TRBJ1-1|TRBV9|.|many
CASSADIQGLNTEAFF
TGTGCCAGCAGCGCCGACATTCAGGGACTGAACACTGAAGCTTTCTTT
>TRBJ2-5|TRBV5-1|TRBD1|.
CASSQSARGTQETQYF
TGCGCCAGCAGCCAGAGTGCCAGGGGGACCCAAGAGACCCAGTACTTC
>TRBJ2-4|TRBV27|TRBD2|few
CASTPGTRAKNIQYF
TGTGCCAGCACCCCGGGGACTAGAGCCAAAAACATTCAGTACTTC
>TRBJ2-2|TRBV9|.|few
CASSPSFTGELFF
TGTGCCAGCAGCCCGTCTTTCACCGGGGAGCTGTTTTTT
>TRBJ2-7|TRBV6-2/TRBV6-3|TRBD1|.
CASRNGQGVHEQYF
TGTGCCAGCAGAAACGGACAGGGCGTCCACGAGCAGTACTTC
>TRBJ1-2|TRBV19|.|.
CASSGRTADYGYTF
TGTGCCAGTAGTGGTAGGACGGCAGACTATGGCTACACCTTC
>TRBJ1-3|TRBV4-1|.|many
CASSQDGGDGNTIYF
TGCGCCAGCAGCCAAGATGGGGGGGACGGAAACACCATATATTTT
>TRBJ2-3|TRBV4-1|.|many
CASSLGRSDTQYF
TGCGCCAGCAGCCTCGGACGGTCAGATACGCAGTATTTT
>TRBJ1-2|TRBV12-3/TRBV12-4|TRBD1|many
CASSPGQISGYTF
TGTGCCAGCAGCCCGGGACAGATCTCTGGCTACACCTTC
>TRBJ1-2|TRBV24-1|.|.
CATSNPRGGNYGYTF
TGTGCCACCAGTAATCCCAGAGGGGGTAACTATGGCTACACCTTC
>TRBJ1-1|TRBV12-3/TRBV12-4|.|.
CASSPLPVEAFF
TGTGCCAGCAGTCCCCTCCCAGTTGAAGCTTTCTTT
>TRBJ1-1|TRBV29-1|.|.
CSVDRGMGTEAFF
TGCAGCGTTGACAGGGGAATGGGCACTGAAGCTTTCTTT
>TRBJ1-5|TRBV12-3/TRBV12-4|.|many
CASSPWSGEQPQHF
TGTGCCAGCAGCCCTTGGTCTGGGGAACAGCCCCAGCATTTT
>TRBJ2-5|TRBV28|TRBD2|few
CASSLSSGRAGTQYF
TGTGCCAGCAGTTTATCCTCCGGGAGGGCCGGGACCCAGTACTTC
>TRBJ2-7|TRBV5-1|.|.
CASSLLGRDERYF
TGCGCCAGCAGCTTGTTGGGCAGGGACGAGCGGTACTTC
>TRBJ2-7|TRBV12-3/TRBV12-4|TRBD2|many
CASSPSGEILREQYF
TGTGCCAGCAGTCCGAGCGGGGAAATACTACGTGAGCAGTACTTC
>TRBJ2-7|TRBV27|TRBD1|.
CASSPGTGVSSYEQYF
TGTGCCAGCAGTCCCGGGACAGGGGTGAGCTCCTACGAGCAGTACTTC
>TRBJ2-7|TRBV19|.|many
CASSISRAMNYEQYF
TGTGCCAGTAGTATTTCCAGGGCAATGAACTACGAGCAGTACTTC
>TRBJ2-7|TRBV2|.|many
CASSRLYEQYF
TGTGCCAGCAGCCGTCTCTACGAGCAGTACTTC
>TRBJ2-7|TRBV11-2|.|.
CASSNDRLSYEQYF
TGTGCCAGCAGCAACGACCGATTGTCCTACGAGCAGTACTTC
>TRBJ2-7|TRBV28|.|.
CASSQVTGDPAVYEQYF
TGCGCCAGCAGCCAAGTAACGGGGGACCCCGCAGTCTACGAGCAGTACTTC
>TRBJ2-2|TRBV12-3/TRBV12-4|.|.
CASSLGTNTGELCF
TGTGCCAGCAGTTTGGGTACGAACACCGGGGAGCTGTGTTTT
>TRBJ2-2|TRBV18|.|.
CASSEIGQITGELFF
TGTGCCAGCTCAGAAATTGGACAAATCACCGGGGAGCTGTTTTTT
>TRBJ1-5|TRBV6-1|.|many
CASSEDWGGNQPQHF
TGTGCCAGCAGTGAGGACTGGGGGGGCAATCAGCCCCAGCATTTT
>TRBJ2-2|TRBV5-1|.|many
CASSPGTETGELFF
TGCGCCAGCAGCCCTGGGACCGAGACCGGGGAGCTGTTTTTT
>TRBJ2-3|TRBV3-1|.|few
CASSQAGRPSTDTQYF
TGTGCCAGCAGCCAAGCGGGACGGCCTAGCACAGATACGCAGTATTTT